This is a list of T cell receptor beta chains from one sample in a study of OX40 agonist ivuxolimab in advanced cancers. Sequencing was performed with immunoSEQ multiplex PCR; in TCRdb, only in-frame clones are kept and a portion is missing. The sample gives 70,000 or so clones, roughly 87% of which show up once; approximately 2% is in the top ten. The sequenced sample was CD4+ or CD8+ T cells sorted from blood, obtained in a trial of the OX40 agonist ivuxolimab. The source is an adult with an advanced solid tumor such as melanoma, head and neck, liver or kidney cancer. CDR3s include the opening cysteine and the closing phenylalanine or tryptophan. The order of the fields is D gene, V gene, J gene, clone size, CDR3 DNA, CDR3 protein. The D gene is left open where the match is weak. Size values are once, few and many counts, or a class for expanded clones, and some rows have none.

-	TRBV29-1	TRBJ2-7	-	TGCAGCGTTGGCAGTACCTACGAGCAGTACTTC	CSVGSTYEQYF
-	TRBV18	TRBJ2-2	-	TGTGCCAGCTCACCTTCAGGGGGGATGAACACCGGGGAGCTGTTTTTT	CASSPSGGMNTGELFF
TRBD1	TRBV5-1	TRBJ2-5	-	TGCGCCAGCAGCTCCACAGGGGGTGCGGCGGAGACCCAGTACTTC	CASSSTGGAAETQYF
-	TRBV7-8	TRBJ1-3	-	TGTGCCAGCAGCTTAGCCCAGGCCAGCTCTGGAAACACCATATATTTT	CASSLAQASSGNTIYF
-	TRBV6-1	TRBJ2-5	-	TGTGCCAGCACCCTAAGGGGGTTAAAGGAGACCCAGTACTTC	CASTLRGLKETQYF
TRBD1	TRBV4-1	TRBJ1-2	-	TGCGCCAGCAGCCAAGATTCGACAGGGGGCAGGGGCTACACCTTC	CASSQDSTGGRGYTF
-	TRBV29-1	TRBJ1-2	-	TGCAGCGTTGAGGGGGGGGCGGATTACTATGGCTACACCTTC	CSVEGGADYYGYTF
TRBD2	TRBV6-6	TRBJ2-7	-	TGTGCCAGCAGTCAAGGGACTAGCGGCCCGGAGCAGTACTTC	CASSQGTSGPEQYF
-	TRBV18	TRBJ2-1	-	TGTGCCAGCTCACCACCGGCCGGATCGCTGAATGAGCAGTTCTTC	CASSPPAGSLNEQFF
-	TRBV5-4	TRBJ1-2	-	TGTGCCAGCAGCATGGACGGGAGCTATGGCTACACCTTC	CASSMDGSYGYTF
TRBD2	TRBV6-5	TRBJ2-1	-	TGTGCCAGCAGTTATTTTCTCGCGGGAGTTATAGGTGAGCAGTTCTTC	CASSYFLAGVIGEQFF
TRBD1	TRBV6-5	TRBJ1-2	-	TGTGCCAGCAGTTACTCAGGACAGGGAGTAGGCTATGGCTACACCTTC	CASSYSGQGVGYGYTF
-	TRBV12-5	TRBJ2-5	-	TGTGCTAGTGGTTTGGTACTAGAGAGCCAAGAGACCCAGTACTTC	CASGLVLESQETQYF
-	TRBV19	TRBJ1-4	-	TGTGCCAGTAGTATTCCGCAGAGAACTAATGAAAAACTGTTTTTT	CASSIPQRTNEKLFF
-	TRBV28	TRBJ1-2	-	TGTGCCAGCAGTTCGGTTATCGCCAACCCTATCCCCCTCTCTAACTATGGCTACACCTTC	CASSSVIANPIPLSNYGYTF
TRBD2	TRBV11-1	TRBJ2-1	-	TGTGCCAGCAGCTTAGAAGCGGGAGCGTTCGATGAGCAGTTCTTC	CASSLEAGAFDEQFF
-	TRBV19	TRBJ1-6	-	TGTGCCAGTAGTATAAAAGGACAGCAGAATTCACCCCTCCACTTT	CASSIKGQQNSPLHF
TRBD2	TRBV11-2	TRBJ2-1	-	TGTGCCAGCAGCCCCTCGGGGGGGGGCCGCGATGAGCAGTTCTTC	CASSPSGGGRDEQFF
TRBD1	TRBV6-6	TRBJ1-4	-	TGTGCCAGCAGCCGGACAGGAGGTGAAAAACTGTTTTTT	CASSRTGGEKLFF
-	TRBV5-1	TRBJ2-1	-	TGCGCCAGCAGCCTTGCGTTTCCCGACACCAATGAGCAGTTCTTC	CASSLAFPDTNEQFF
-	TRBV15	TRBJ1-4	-	TGTGCCACCAGCTTCCTGAGACAGGAGAAACTGTTTTTT	CATSFLRQEKLFF
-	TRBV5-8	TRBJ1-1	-	TGTGCCAGCAGCTTTTTAGGCCTGAACACTGAAGCTTTCTTT	CASSFLGLNTEAFF
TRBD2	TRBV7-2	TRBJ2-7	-	TGTGCCAGCAGGGAGAGGCTAGCGGGAATCTACGAGCAGTACTTC	CASRERLAGIYEQYF
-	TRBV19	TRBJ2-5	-	TGTGCCAGTAGTATGGCCCGGGGGGCTATTGGGGAGACCCAGTACTTC	CASSMARGAIGETQYF
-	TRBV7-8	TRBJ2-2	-	TGTGCCAGCAGCCCGAACAGGGAGGCAGGGAAGACCGGGGAGCTGTTTTTT	CASSPNREAGKTGELFF
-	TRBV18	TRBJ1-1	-	TGTGCCAGCTCACCATCTATTATCGCCCTAGGGGGGACTGAAGCTTTCTTT	CASSPSIIALGGTEAFF
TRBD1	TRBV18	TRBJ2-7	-	TGTGCCAGCTCAGCCGGGACAGGGGATTACGAGCAGTACTTC	CASSAGTGDYEQYF
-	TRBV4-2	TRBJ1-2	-	TGTGCCAGCAGCCAAGGGGATTCTAACTATGGCTACACCTTC	CASSQGDSNYGYTF
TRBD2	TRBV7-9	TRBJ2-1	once	TGTGCCAGCAGCTCTGCCGGGACTAGTCGCAATGAGCAGTTCTTC	CASSSAGTSRNEQFF
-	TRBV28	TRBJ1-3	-	TGTGCCAGCGGCACCGTCCTCTTCTCTGGAAACACCATATATTTT	CASGTVLFSGNTIYF
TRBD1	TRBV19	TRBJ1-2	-	TGTGCCAGTAGTCAAACAGGGGACAAGATCGCTCACTATGGCTACACCTTC	CASSQTGDKIAHYGYTF
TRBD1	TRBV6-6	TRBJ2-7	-	TGTGCCAGCACCGATCTTCCAGGACAGGGGGGCTACGAGCAGTACTTC	CASTDLPGQGGYEQYF
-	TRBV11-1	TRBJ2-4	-	TGTGCCAGCAGCTTAAATCCAGCCAAAAACATTCAGTACTTC	CASSLNPAKNIQYF
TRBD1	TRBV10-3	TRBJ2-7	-	TGTGCCATCCGGGCGGGGACAGGGAACTACGAGCAGTACTTC	CAIRAGTGNYEQYF
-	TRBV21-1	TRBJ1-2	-	TGTGCCAGCAGCCCCCGAGACAGGGAGCCCGTATGTTGGGATGGCTACACCTTC	CASSPRDREPVCWDGYTF
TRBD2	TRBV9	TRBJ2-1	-	TGTGCCAGCAGCGTAGGACCGGGAGGAGGGTACAATGAGCAGTTCTTC	CASSVGPGGGYNEQFF
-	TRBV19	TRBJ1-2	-	TGTGCCAGTAGTATGGGTACCTATGGCTACACCTTC	CASSMGTYGYTF
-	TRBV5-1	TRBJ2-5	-	TGCGCCAGCAGCTTGGTACCCTCTGCTGTAGAGACCCAGTACTTC	CASSLVPSAVETQYF
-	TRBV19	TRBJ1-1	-	TGTGCCAGTAGTAGGGACTTCATGAACACTGAAGCTTTCTTT	CASSRDFMNTEAFF
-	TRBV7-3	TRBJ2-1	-	TGTGCCAGCAGCCAGGGACTCAGTGAGCAGTTCTTC	CASSQGLSEQFF
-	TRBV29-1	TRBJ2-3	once	TGCAGCGTTGAAAAAGGTTCAACTAGCACAGATACGCAGTATTTT	CSVEKGSTSTDTQYF
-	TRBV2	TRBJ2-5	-	TGTGCCAGCAGTGAAAACCTTGGAGAGACCCAGTACTTC	CASSENLGETQYF
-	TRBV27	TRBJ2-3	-	TGTGCCAGCAGTTTCAACGGGGGGAACAGGGCCTCTAGCACAGATACGCAGTATTTT	CASSFNGGNRASSTDTQYF
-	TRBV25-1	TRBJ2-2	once	TGTGCCAGCCTGGGACACGGTCCCACCGGGGAGCTGTTTTTT	CASLGHGPTGELFF
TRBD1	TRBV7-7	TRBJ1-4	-	TGTGCCAGCAGCTTCGGGACAGGTGGGAATGAAAAACTGTTTTTT	CASSFGTGGNEKLFF
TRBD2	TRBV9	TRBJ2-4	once	TGTGCCAGCAGCGTAGGACTAGCGGGGGGCCCTCTCTATGGAAACATTCAGTACTTC	CASSVGLAGGPLYGNIQYF
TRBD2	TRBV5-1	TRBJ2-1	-	TGCGCCAGCAGCTCAACGACTAGCGGCTACAATGAGCAGTTCTTC	CASSSTTSGYNEQFF
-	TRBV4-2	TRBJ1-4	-	TGTGCCAGCAGCCAAGACAGAGGACCTAATGAAAAACTGTTTTTT	CASSQDRGPNEKLFF
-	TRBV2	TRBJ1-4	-	TGTGCCAGCATTTGGACAGCAGCAACTAATGAAAAACTGTTTTTT	CASIWTAATNEKLFF
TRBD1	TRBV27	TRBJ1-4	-	TGTGCCAGCAGTTTATCCGGGACAGGGGGACAAAAACTGTTTTTT	CASSLSGTGGQKLFF
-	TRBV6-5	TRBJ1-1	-	TGTGCCAGCAGTCAGGGCCCCCCGGCAGCTTTCTTT	CASSQGPPAAFF
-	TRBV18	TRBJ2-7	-	TGTGCCAGCTCACCGGATCTCGAGCAGTACTTC	CASSPDLEQYF
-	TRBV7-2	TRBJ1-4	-	TGTGCCAGCAGCGCCTGGGGGGTGGGGAATTTAAAACTGTTTTTT	CASSAWGVGNLKLFF
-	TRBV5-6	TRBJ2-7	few	TGTGCCAGCAGCTTGCAATGGGACCCTAACTACGAGCAGTACTTC	CASSLQWDPNYEQYF
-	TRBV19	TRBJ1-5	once	TGTGCCAGTAGACAGACCGGGGCAGACAATCAGCCCCAGCATTTT	CASRQTGADNQPQHF